These 8 T cell receptor beta chains were all obtained from the same sample, sequenced in a study of cytomegalovirus exposure and HLA in healthy donors. PCR primers comprised 60 Vbeta and 13 Jbeta primers. The method was immunoSEQ multiplex PCR; TCRdb's version includes in-frame clones alone and lacks a portion of them. The table has approximately 240,000 clones, approximately 84% seen once. Sequenced input: PBMCs. These receptors were obtained from a woman in her forties in good health and CMV-seronegative.

The chain recombines TRBV4-2 with TRBJ2-7, with D maybe TRBD2 (5 bases). V dropped 4 bases and J dropped 3 bases, with 13 bases sitting between them. Germline V gives CDR1 LGHNA, CDR2 YNFKEQ. The CDR3 runs to 14 residues. CDR3 DNA: TGTGCCAGCAGCCCTTCGGGGAGTCACTACGAGCAGTACTTC. Translated, it gives CASSPSGSHYEQYF.

This clone has only one observation. The V gene is TRBV2, the J gene TRBJ1-4; TRBD1 might be the D (5 bases). Germline CDR1 and CDR2: SNHLY and FYNNEI. V lost 8 bases and J 10 bases, leaving 14 bases between the germline ends. CDR3 size: 12 residues. DNA for the CDR3: TGTGCCAGCGGGGGGGAGGGGCGAAAACTGTTTTTT. This encodes CASGGEGRKLFF.

The chain is built from TRBV27 and TRBJ1-1; D might be TRBD1 (6 bases). Germline CDR1 MNHEY, CDR2 SMNVEV (reference sequence). The V end lost 5 bases, the J end lost 1 base, and 14 bases lay between the germline ends. The CDR3 runs to 15 residues. This CDR3 reads CASSGPSRGNTEAFF. The CDR3 region has the DNA TGTGCCAGCAGTGGCCCAAGCAGGGGGAACACTGAAGCTTTCTTT.

The CDR3: CASSLVGGGYYNEQFF. In nucleotides, the CDR3 is TGTGCCAGCAGCTTAGTAGGGGGAGGGTACTACAATGAGCAGTTCTTC. The J gene is TRBJ2-1, the V gene TRBV7-2; D is perhaps TRBD2 (7 bases). The CDR3 covers 16 residues. Per germline, CDR1 SGHTA and CDR2 FQGNSA. V lost 1 base and J 3 bases, leaving 13 bases between the germline ends. The complete variable domain, with remaining parts taken from reference TRBV7-2 and TRBJ2-1, reads GAGVSQSPSNKVTEKGKDVELRCDPISGHTALYWYRQSLGQGLEFLIYFQGNSAPDKSGLPSDRFSAERTGGSVSTLTIQRTQQEDSAVYLCASSLVGGGYYNEQFFGPGTRLTVL.

This sequence joins TRBV19 and TRBJ2-7, with TRBD1 matching 8 bases. This CDR3 is 15 amino acids long. The germline CDR1 and CDR2 sequences are LNHDA and SQIVND (reference sequence). V dropped 1 base and J dropped 5; count of bases not matched to a gene: 7. CDR3 sequence: CASSIGTGLGDEQYF. CDR3 nucleotides: TGTGCCAGTAGTATAGGGACAGGGCTAGGGGACGAGCAGTACTTC.

This chain connects TRBV4-3 to TRBJ2-3; a possible D gene is TRBD2 (5 bases). Germline V lookup: CDR1 LGHNA, CDR2 YSLEER. Trimming left V 0 bases short and J 2 bases short, with 12 bases between. The CDR3 extends over 16 amino acids. The CDR3 DNA reads TGCGCCAGCAGCCAAGACAGGAGCGGAGACACAGATACGCAGTATTTT. This codes for CASSQDRSGDTDTQYF.

The rearrangement joins TRBV7-9 to TRBJ1-6; a possible D gene is TRBD1 (6 bases). Trimming took off 3 bases at V and 9 bases at J, with 21 bases between the two ends. The germline V gene encodes CDR1 SEHNR and CDR2 FQNEAQ (reference sequence). CDR3 length: 17 amino acids. In DNA, the CDR3 is TGTGCCAGCAGCTTCCGGGACACTCGTGGTGGTATTTCACCCCTCCACTTT. Protein sequence: CASSFRDTRGGISPLHF.

This chain connects TRBV6-1 to TRBJ1-4, with TRBD1 identical over 10 bases. This CDR3 region has 15 residues. The ends lost 6 bases at V and 8 bases at J; junction bases unmatched: 9. CDR1 is MNHNS, CDR2 SASEGT, per germline. CDR3: CASSVWDRGSEKLFF. The CDR3, as DNA: TGTGCCAGCAGCGTTTGGGACAGGGGAAGCGAAAAACTGTTTTTT.